What follows describes a single TCR beta chain. This specimen belongs to a study of OX40 agonist ivuxolimab in advanced cancers. The CDR3 is 10 amino acids. The V and J ends lost 8 bases and 4 bases respectively, with 5 bases between them. Germline CDR1 is MNHNS and CDR2 is SASEGT. Sequencing was performed with immunoSEQ multiplex PCR; in TCRdb, only in-frame clones are kept and a portion is missing. The sample lists over 60,000 clones; 80% to 85% were seen once. This receptor was taken from an adult with an advanced solid tumor such as melanoma, head and neck, liver or kidney cancer. Sequenced material: CD4+ or CD8+ T cells sorted from blood, taken in a trial of the OX40 agonist ivuxolimab. The chain uses TRBV6-1 and TRBJ1-2, with unresolved D. In DNA form, the CDR3 reads TGTGCCAGCGGCCGCTATGGCTACACCTTC. Residues: CASGRYGYTF.